These T cell receptor beta chains were read from a single sample in a study of blood T cell repertoires in COVID-19. Method: immunoSEQ multiplex PCR; TCRdb's copy keeps in-frame clones and lacks some. The sample holds around 26,000 clones, approximately 90% seen once. The sample comprised peripheral blood. The receptors were sampled from a human donor with active COVID-19. The donor label of this sample is uncertain. Each CDR3 is given with its conserved first and last residue. Each record gives: V gene, J gene, D gene, clone size, CDR3 protein, CDR3 DNA. The D gene is left open where the match is weak. Clone sizes are given selectively: once, few, many, or a class where the clone is expanded.

TRBV11-2	TRBJ2-5	NA	NA	CASSLAQGQLKTQYF	TGTGCCAGCAGCTTAGCTCAGGGGCAGTTGAAGACCCAGTACTTC
TRBV7-8	TRBJ1-5	TRBD1	NA	CASSRGAGGVISGQPQHF	TGTGCCAGCAGCCGAGGGGCAGGGGGTGTCATTTCAGGTCAGCCCCAGCATTTT
TRBV3-1/TRBV3-2	TRBJ2-7	TRBD2	NA	CASSQLQAGFSYEQYF	TGTGCCAGCAGCCAATTGCAAGCGGGATTCTCCTACGAGCAGTACTTC
TRBV3-1/TRBV3-2	TRBJ2-1	NA	NA	CASSQTRATQFF	TGTGCCAGCAGCCAGACTAGGGCCACGCAGTTCTTC
TRBV3-1/TRBV3-2	TRBJ2-6	TRBD2	NA	CASSQVSSGRGSGANVLTF	TGTGCCAGCAGCCAAGTGAGTAGCGGGAGAGGGTCAGGGGCCAACGTCCTGACTTTC
TRBV6-6	TRBJ2-1	NA	NA	CASSYRPGSLQFF	TGTGCCAGCAGTTACCGTCCAGGCAGCCTGCAGTTCTTC
TRBV3-1/TRBV3-2	TRBJ2-3	NA	NA	CASSQDLRTDTQYF	TGTGCCAGCAGCCAAGATCTTCGCACAGATACGCAGTATTTT
TRBV3-1/TRBV3-2	TRBJ2-7	TRBD1	NA	CASSLLGQVSEQYF	TGTGCCAGCAGCCTCCTAGGACAGGTCAGTGAGCAGTACTTC
TRBV9	TRBJ2-3	TRBD2	NA	CASSVVTSGRADTQYF	TGTGCCAGCAGCGTAGTCACTAGCGGGAGAGCGGATACGCAGTATTTT
TRBV13	TRBJ2-3	TRBD2	NA	CASSFTGLGTDTQYF	TGTGCCAGCAGCTTTACCGGACTAGGCACAGATACGCAGTATTTT
TRBV25-1	TRBJ1-1	TRBD1	NA	CASSRSGGEEAFF	TGTGCCAGCAGCCGATCAGGGGGCGAGGAAGCTTTCTTT
TRBV5-1	TRBJ1-1	NA	NA	CASSLGTDTEAFF	TGCGCCAGCAGCTTGGGGACAGACACTGAAGCTTTCTTT
TRBV28	TRBJ2-7	NA	NA	CASSARLAPYEQYF	TGTGCCAGCAGTGCTCGGCTAGCGCCTTACGAGCAGTACTTC
TRBV11-2	TRBJ2-1	TRBD2	once	CASSLYGGSGYNEQFF	TGTGCCAGCAGCTTATATGGCGGGAGCGGCTACAATGAGCAGTTCTTC
TRBV7-8	TRBJ1-2	TRBD1	NA	CASSLVGDRAGGYTF	TGTGCCAGCAGCTTAGTAGGAGACAGGGCGGGTGGCTACACCTTC
TRBV5-4	TRBJ2-3	TRBD2	NA	CASSLDLAGGPDTQYF	TGTGCCAGCAGCTTGGACCTAGCGGGAGGGCCAGATACGCAGTATTTT
TRBV30	TRBJ2-1	TRBD2	once	CAWRGTSYNEQFF	TGTGCCTGGAGGGGGACTAGTTACAATGAGCAGTTCTTC
TRBV5-4	TRBJ2-7	NA	NA	CASSFFGQVNNEQYF	TGTGCCAGCAGCTTTTTTGGACAAGTGAACAACGAGCAGTACTTC
TRBV19	TRBJ1-6	NA	NA	CASSTSGDRTYNSPLHF	TGTGCCAGTAGTACGTCGGGGGATAGGACCTATAATTCACCCCTCCACTTT
TRBV27	TRBJ2-1	NA	NA	CASKAGQAGYNEQFF	TGTGCCAGCAAAGCAGGCCAAGCGGGTTACAATGAGCAGTTCTTC
TRBV6-5	TRBJ2-7	NA	once	CASSGRGRSYEQYF	TGTGCCAGCAGCGGCCGAGGGCGATCCTACGAGCAGTACTTC
TRBV7-2	TRBJ2-3	NA	NA	CASSLLATLDTQYF	TGTGCCAGCAGCTTACTAGCGACCCTAGATACGCAGTATTTT
TRBV27	TRBJ2-1	NA	NA	CASSFDGARNEQFF	TGTGCCAGCAGTTTCGATGGGGCAAGGAATGAGCAGTTCTTC
TRBV28	TRBJ1-5	NA	NA	CASSRSGGDQPQHF	TGTGCCAGCAGTAGGTCGGGGGGCGATCAGCCCCAGCATTTT
TRBV4-1	TRBJ1-6	NA	NA	CASSLAQKDSPLHF	TGCGCCAGCAGCCTCGCACAGAAGGATTCACCCCTCCACTTT
TRBV20-1	TRBJ2-2	TRBD1	NA	CSASGGQGASNTGELFF	TGCAGTGCTAGTGGAGGACAGGGGGCCTCGAACACCGGGGAGCTGTTTTTT
TRBV2	TRBJ2-5	NA	NA	CASSEVSLQETQYF	TGTGCCAGCAGTGAAGTATCTTTGCAAGAGACCCAGTACTTC
TRBV28	TRBJ2-1	TRBD2	NA	CASSFEGLAGEQFF	TGTGCCAGCAGTTTTGAGGGACTAGCGGGAGAGCAGTTCTTC
TRBV7-9	TRBJ2-5	NA	NA	CASSTRTAQETQYF	TGTGCCAGCAGCACCAGGACAGCCCAAGAGACCCAGTACTTC
TRBV3-1/TRBV3-2	TRBJ2-1	TRBD2	NA	CASSQDQSASGNEQFF	TGTGCCAGCAGCCAAGATCAATCCGCTAGCGGGAATGAGCAGTTCTTC